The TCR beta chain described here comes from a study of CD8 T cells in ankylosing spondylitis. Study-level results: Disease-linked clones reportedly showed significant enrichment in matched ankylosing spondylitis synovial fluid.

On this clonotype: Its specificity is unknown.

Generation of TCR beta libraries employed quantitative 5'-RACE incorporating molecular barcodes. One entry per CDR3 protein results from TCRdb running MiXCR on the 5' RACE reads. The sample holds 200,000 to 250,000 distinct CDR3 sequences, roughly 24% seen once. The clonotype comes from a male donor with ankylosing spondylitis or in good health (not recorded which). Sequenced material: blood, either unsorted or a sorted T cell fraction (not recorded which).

The CDR3 reads CASSQDLVNNEQFF. The CDR3 nucleotides read TGTGCCAGCAGCCAAGACCTGGTTAACAATGAGCAGTTCTTC. The chain recombines TRBV9 with TRBJ2-1; D not certain. This CDR3 has 14 amino acids. Per germline, CDR1 SGDLS and CDR2 YYNGEE. V shed 4 bases and J shed 5 bases, with 13 bases lying between them.